This T cell receptor beta chain was retrieved from a study of CXCR3-negative and CXCR3-positive naive CD8 T cells. Study as a whole: Libraries each contributed about 1.5 +/- 0.3 million TRB reads, for roughly 140 million in total. Whole-study results and caveats: PBMCs showed partially decreased CXCR3 expression after cryopreservation, and most assays used fresh PBMCs. CXCR3-expressing naive cells carried TRB CDR3s more hydrophobic than those of CXCR3-negative naive cells. Naive subsets were similarly diverse, while memory CD8+ repertoires were much less diverse.

Regarding this clonotype: The antigen remains undetermined.

Germline V gene sequence: CDR1 SEHNR, CDR2 FQNEAQ (reference sequence). The CDR3 extends over 17 amino acids. The method, 5' RACE with UMI labels, was used to prepare the TRB cDNA libraries. For each CDR3 protein, TCRdb gives one entry from its re-call of the 5' RACE reads, without DNA. The sample totals around 96,000 distinct CDR3 sequences. The TCR originated in a human donor in good health. Some clones in this sample may be carry-over from other donors' samples. This rearrangement joins TRBV7-9 to TRBJ2-5; TCRdb gives TRBD2 as the D gene, but with no DNA this cannot be confirmed. The sample consisted of naive CXCR3- CD8+ T cells from blood. Subset noted: CD45RO-CCR7+CD27+CD95- naive CD8+ T cells lacking CXCR3 (TNR3-). The CDR3 sequence: CASSPTSGGASEETQYF. The variable domain in full, completed from reference TRBV7-9 and TRBJ2-5, reads DTGVSQNPRHKITKRGQNVTFRCDPISEHNRLYWYRQTLGQGPEFLTYFQNEAQLEKSRLLSDRFSAERPKGSFSTLEIQRTEQGDSAMYLCASSPTSGGASEETQYFGPGTRLLVL.